This T cell receptor (beta chain) was found in a study of blood T cells in healthy people across ages. Whole-study context: Template switching captured about one barcoded beta molecule per two T cells. General study findings and limits: Donor CMV status was unknown, possibly confounding expanded clonotype changes.

This clonotype has more than one count but fewer than ten. The antigen is undetermined. Germline CDR1 reads LNHNV; CDR2 reads YYDKDF (reference sequence). Trimming stripped 0 bases from V and 5 bases from J, with 11 bases between. The CDR3 contains 15 residues. Sample-barcoded 5' priming and a J-beta primer mix drove a second PCR of roughly 7 to 11 cycles. A tag from a template-switch adaptor with 12 random nucleotides marked each cDNA molecule. The study obtained at least 2.5 million CDR3-containing paired-end reads from every sample. TCRdb re-called the 5' RACE reads through MiXCR, storing one row per CDR3 protein. The sample contains about 680,000 distinct CDR3 sequences, roughly 49% of which appear only once.

The chain combines TRBV15 with TRBJ2-1; unclear D gene. Sequencing input: blood. This TCR was sampled from a woman aged 55-69 years in good health. CDR3 nucleotide sequence: TGTGCCACCAGCAGAGATCGGGTAGGCCACAATGAGCAGTTCTTC. Its protein product is CATSRDRVGHNEQFF.